A single sample is the source of the 3 T cell receptor beta chains below, sequenced in a study of regulatory T cells in long-lasting Graves disease (dated by TCRdb to the early 2020s). What this sample's time point label stands for: persistent/refractory GD, antithyroid drugs over 5 years with positive TRAb. RNA was extracted from PBMCs in TRIzol for both TCR sequencing and RNA sequencing. Library construction relied on multiplex PCR. The reads were generated on an Illumina HiSeq 4000. To build TCR beta libraries, CDR3 regions were amplified by Arm-PCR using iRepertoire HTBI primers. TCRdb applied fastp at Q25 and MiXCR to the public reads, then kept only in-frame beta chains. Each entry is one CDR3 protein sequence, shown with its most common DNA and genes. A total of fewer than 600,000 distinct CDR3 sequences appear in this sample, roughly 23% of them only once. Of the sample, 13% is held by the ten largest clones.

This specimen was peripheral blood mononuclear cells (PBMCs), taken when the disease was refractory, from a patient treated with antithyroid drugs. All receptors come from a female donor with Graves disease.

The genes are TRBV19 and TRBJ2-2; D is tentatively TRBD1 or TRBD2 (6 bases each). The CDR3 is 15 residues long. Germline V gene data show CDR1 as LNHDA and CDR2 as SQIVND (reference sequence). Trimming stripped 7 bases from V and 4 bases from J, with 16 bases between. The CDR3 loop is CASNEGDWSTGELFF. CDR3 nucleotides: TGTGCCAGTAACGAGGGGGACTGGTCCACCGGGGAGCTGTTTTTT.

As to this clonotype: Given a much more abundant clone one base away, this may be a read error. The V and J genes are TRBV6-1 and TRBJ1-1, with D unclear. Germline CDR1 is MNHNS and CDR2 is SASEGT. This CDR3 region has 15 residues. CDR3 sequence: CASSEMASANTEASF. The CDR3, as DNA: TGTGCCAGCAGTGAAATGGCTTCGGCGAACACTGAAGCTTCCTTT.

Details on this clonotype: Because the CDR3 is missing its conserved closing phenylalanine or tryptophan, this is likely a read error. The V call is TRBV25-1, the J call TRBJ1-2, with D tentatively TRBD1 (5 bases). The germline V and J ends were trimmed by 2 bases and 4 bases, with 17 bases remaining between them. The CDR3 spans 16 residues. CDR1 MGHDK and CDR2 SYGVNS come from the germline V gene. The CDR3: CASSEGGPGTGYGYTV. The CDR3 DNA follows: TGTGCCAGCAGTGAAGGGGGTCCAGGGACGGGCTATGGCTACACCGTC.